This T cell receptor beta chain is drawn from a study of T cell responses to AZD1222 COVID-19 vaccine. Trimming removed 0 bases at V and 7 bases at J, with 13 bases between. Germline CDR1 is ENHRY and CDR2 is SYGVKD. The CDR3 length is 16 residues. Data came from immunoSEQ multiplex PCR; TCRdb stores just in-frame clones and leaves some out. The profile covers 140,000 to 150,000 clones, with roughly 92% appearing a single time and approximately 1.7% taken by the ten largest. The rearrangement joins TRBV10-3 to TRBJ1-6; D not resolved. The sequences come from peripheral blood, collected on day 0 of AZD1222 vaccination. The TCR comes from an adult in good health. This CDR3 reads CAISESTAILNSPLHF. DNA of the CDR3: TGTGCCATCAGTGAGTCTACAGCGATCTTAAATTCACCCCTCCACTTT.